This entry is about one T cell receptor (beta chain). Profiled with immunoSEQ multiplex PCR; TCRdb holds only in-frame clones, not every one. The sample includes a few hundred thousand clones, 82% of them seen just once. Resolution of symptoms, clearance, or two negative PCRs was present in recovered Cohort 3 donors. This entry belongs to a study of blood T cell repertoires in COVID-19. As for the study in general: Nucleic acid was either cDNA or gDNA, and it came from T cells, B-cell-depleted T cells, or PBMCs.

V was pared by 2 bases and J by 6 bases, with 16 bases between. The CDR3 is 15 residues long. Germline V gene sequence: CDR1 LGHNA, CDR2 YSLEER. This chain links TRBV4-3 with TRBJ1-2; D remains unclear. This TCR was sampled from a woman aged 60-70 years who had recovered from COVID-19. The source material was PBMCs or T cells enriched from blood (not recorded which). CDR3 sequence reads: CASSQKAGQSDGYTF. In DNA, the CDR3 is TGCGCCAGCAGCCAAAAGGCGGGTCAGTCGGATGGCTACACCTTC.